The 9 T cell receptor beta chains presented below share a single source sample, sequenced in a study of cytomegalovirus exposure and HLA in healthy donors. The PCR had 60 Vbeta and 13 Jbeta primers. TCRdb keeps only in-frame clones here, not all; method: immunoSEQ multiplex PCR. The sample holds more than 100,000 clones, 55% to 75% seen once. Sequenced input: PBMCs. Source of these receptors: a man over 45 in good health and CMV-seropositive.

This rearrangement joins TRBV6-5 to TRBJ1-1; unclear D gene. V was shortened by 7 bases and J by 0 bases, with 9 bases between the two germline ends. Germline CDR1 MNHEY, CDR2 SVGAGI. The CDR3 is made up of 13 amino acids. The CDR3 loop reads CASNYQMNTEAFF. The CDR3 DNA is TGTGCCAGCAACTACCAGATGAACACTGAAGCTTTCTTT.

The chain has TRBV7-9 and TRBJ2-5, with 7 positions matching TRBD2. CDR1 and CDR2 from the germline V gene are SEHNR and FQNEAQ (reference sequence). This CDR3 has 15 amino acids. V was clipped by 5 bases and J by 1 base; unmatched bases: 7. CDR3 residues: CASSPSGGGQETQYF. The DNA of the CDR3 is TGTGCCAGCAGCCCTTCGGGAGGAGGCCAAGAGACCCAGTACTTC.

The rearrangement joins TRBV5-1 to TRBJ1-1; D gene ambiguous. V lost 5 bases, J lost 5 bases, and 19 bases lay in between. The CDR3 has 15 residues. Germline V gene sequence: CDR1 SGHRS, CDR2 YFSETQ. Here the CDR3 DNA reads TGCGCCAGCAGACATACGGCCGGGGTATATACTGAAGCTTTCTTT. It is translated as CASRHTAGVYTEAFF.

The rearrangement uses TRBV7-8 and TRBJ1-2; TRBD1 matches 8 bases. J was trimmed by 2 bases and V by 3 bases; bases with no gene match: 2. The CDR3 covers 14 residues. CDR1 SGHVS and CDR2 FQNEAQ come from the germline V gene. Written as DNA, the CDR3 is TGTGCCAGCAGCTTTGGACAGGGAAACTATGGCTACACCTTC. It is translated as CASSFGQGNYGYTF.

This clone was counted between two and nine times. The chain links TRBV11-2 to TRBJ1-1; D perhaps matches TRBD1 (6 bases). The CDR3 totals 14 residues. Germline loops: CDR1 SGHAT, CDR2 FQNNGV. Trimming cost V 6 bases and J 5 bases, with 16 bases left between them. The CDR3 nucleotides are TGTGCCAGCAGAGAACAGGGCGTGGGTACTGAAGCTTTCTTT. Encoded protein: CASREQGVGTEAFF.

Points on this clone: Additional DNA sequences in this sample encode the identical CDR3. The chain links TRBV18 to TRBJ2-5; D is possibly TRBD1 (6 bases). V was trimmed by 4 bases and J by 1 base, leaving 10 bases between them. Germline CDR1 reads KGHSH; CDR2 reads LQKENI. The CDR3 runs 14 residues. The CDR3 loop reads CASSRGQLQETQYF. In DNA, the CDR3 is TGTGCCAGCTCACGTGGACAGCTCCAAGAGACCCAGTACTTC. The variable domain in full, with the rest retrieved from reference TRBV18 and TRBJ2-5, is NAGVMQNPRHLVRRRGQEARLRCSPMKGHSHVYWYRQLPEEGLKFMVYLQKENIIDESGMPKERFSAEFPKEGPSILRIQQVVRGDSAAYFCASSRGQLQETQYFGPGTRLLVL.

The V and J genes are TRBV10-2 and TRBJ1-4, with no clear D. This CDR3 has 14 residues. V was pared by 5 bases and J by 8 bases, with 15 bases between. The germline V gene encodes CDR1 WSHSY and CDR2 SAAADI. The CDR3 sequence: CASSPSSSTEKLFF. CDR3 bases: TGCGCCAGCAGTCCTTCCAGTAGCACCGAAAAACTGTTTTTT.

The gene calls are TRBV10-1 and TRBJ1-3, with D unclear. This CDR3 spans 15 amino acids. V was trimmed by 3 bases and J by 4 bases, leaving 13 bases between them. CDR1 is WNHNN, CDR2 SYGVQD, per germline (reference sequence). The CDR3 sequence: CASSEGGARGNTIYF. CDR3 nucleotide sequence: TGCGCCAGCAGTGAAGGAGGAGCGCGAGGAAACACCATATATTTT.

This chain connects TRBV27 to TRBJ1-2; D ambiguous. Trimming removed 4 bases from V and 4 bases from J, with 13 bases in between. The CDR3 covers 14 residues. Per the germline V gene, CDR1 is MNHEY and CDR2 is SMNVEV (reference sequence). The CDR3 reads CASSSPGLAYGYTF. In DNA form, the CDR3 reads TGTGCCAGCAGTTCTCCTGGTCTGGCCTATGGCTACACCTTC.